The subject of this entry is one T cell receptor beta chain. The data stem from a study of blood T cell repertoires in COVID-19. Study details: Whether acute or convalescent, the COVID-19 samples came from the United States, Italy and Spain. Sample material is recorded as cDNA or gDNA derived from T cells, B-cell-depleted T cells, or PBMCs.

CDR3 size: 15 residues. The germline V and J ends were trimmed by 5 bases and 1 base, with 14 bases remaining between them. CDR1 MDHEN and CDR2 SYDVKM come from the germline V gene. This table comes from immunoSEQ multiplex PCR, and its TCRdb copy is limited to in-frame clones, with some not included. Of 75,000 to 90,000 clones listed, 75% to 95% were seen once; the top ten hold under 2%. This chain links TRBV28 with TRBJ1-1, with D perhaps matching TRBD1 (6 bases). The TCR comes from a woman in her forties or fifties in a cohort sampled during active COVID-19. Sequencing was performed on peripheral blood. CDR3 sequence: CASSPRTVSNTEAFF. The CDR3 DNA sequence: TGTGCCAGCAGTCCCCGGACAGTGTCGAACACTGAAGCTTTCTTT. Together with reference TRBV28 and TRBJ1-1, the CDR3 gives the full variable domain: DVKVTQSSRYLVKRTGEKVFLECVQDMDHENMFWYRQDPGLGLRLIYFSYDVKMKEKGDIPEGYSVSREKKERFSLILESASTNQTSMYLCASSPRTVSNTEAFFGQGTRLTVV.